This record looks at one T cell receptor beta chain sequence and its context. Antigen specificity is unknown. The sample belongs to a study of monozygotic twins with inflammatory bowel disease. Findings and limits, study-wide: Treatment differences in immunosuppression may have added variability to the repertoires of patients.

This CDR3 has 13 residues. The germline V gene encodes CDR1 SGHAT and CDR2 FQNNGV. cDNA for each sample came from eight separate reactions. TCRdb reprocessed the 5' RACE reads and keeps a single row for each CDR3 protein, giving no DNA. Listed are fewer than 400,000 distinct CDR3 sequences; approximately 5.9% falls within the top ten. Blood, roughly 2.5 ml, was drawn per donor. Sequenced input: blood. The source of this sequence is a human donor with ulcerative colitis or Crohn's disease, or a healthy co-twin of an affected twin (not recorded which). The chain combines TRBV11-2 with TRBJ1-5; TCRdb outputs TRBD1, but without DNA this stays unchecked. This CDR3 reads CASSPNRDRDQHF.